The T cell receptor (beta chain) under discussion was sequenced for a study of blood T cell repertoires in COVID-19. Study-level information: Both acute and convalescent COVID-19 samples were obtained from the United States, Italy and Spain. In each case, the material was cDNA or gDNA derived from T cells, B-cell-depleted T cells, or PBMCs.

Germline-derived CDR1 and CDR2 are MNHNS and SASEGT. Trimming left V 3 bases short and J 5 bases short, with 7 bases between. The CDR3 spans 12 residues. Methods used by the authors: Reference gene primer amplification gave estimated nucleated cell counts. Libraries were prepared by immunoSEQ multiplex PCR; TCRdb keeps only in-frame clonotypes and omits some of them. V, J and clone size reflect that table, while D and trimming were determined from the DNA. The sample has about 86,000 clones, roughly 80% seen once; the top ten hold under 3.5%. The TCR was taken from a man between 45 and 60 years old with acute or convalescent COVID-19. The rearrangement links TRBV6-1 to TRBJ2-5; TRBD2 might be the D (5 bases). What was sequenced was peripheral blood. CDR3: CASSDRRETQYF. The CDR3 DNA reads as TGTGCCAGCAGTGACAGGAGGGAGACCCAGTACTTC.